This passage covers 19 T cell receptor beta chains from one sample sequenced in a study of OX40 agonist ivuxolimab in advanced cancers. Data came from immunoSEQ multiplex PCR; TCRdb stores just in-frame clones and leaves some out. Here the sample spans about 45,000 clones, about nine tenths being singletons. Sample: CD4+ or CD8+ T cells sorted from blood, taken in a trial of the OX40 agonist ivuxolimab. The receptors originated from an adult with an advanced solid tumor such as melanoma, head and neck, liver or kidney cancer.

In this sample, this clone turned up once. The chain uses TRBV7-2 and TRBJ2-5; D gene unclear. The CDR3 contains 15 residues. The germline V and J ends were trimmed by 4 bases and 5 bases, with 17 bases remaining between them. The germline CDR1 and CDR2 sequences are SGHTA and FQGNSA. Here the CDR3 DNA reads TGTGCCAGCAGCTACGTGGGGTCGGGTACGGAGACCCAGTACTTC. This encodes CASSYVGSGTETQYF.

The chain has TRBV21-1 and TRBJ2-7; TRBD2 was called by the table and not checked on the DNA. TRBV21-1 is recorded as a pseudogene. This CDR3 comprises 15 residues. Here the CDR3 reads CASSKSAGALYEQYF. CDR3 nucleotide sequence: TGTGCCAGCAGCAAAAGTGCGGGAGCCCTCTACGAGCAGTACTTC.

The rearrangement joins TRBV11-3 to TRBJ2-7; D may be TRBD1 (6 bases). The CDR3 extends over 12 amino acids. The V and J ends lost 7 bases and 5 bases respectively, with 12 bases between them. Germline values: CDR1 SGHNT, CDR2 YENEEA. The CDR3: CASTLHRDEQYF. In DNA, the CDR3 is TGTGCCAGCACGCTTCACAGGGACGAGCAGTACTTC.

The chain carries TRBV7-2 and TRBJ2-5; 10 bases are shared with TRBD1. In germline, CDR1 is SGHTA, CDR2 FQGNSA. The CDR3 is made up of 15 amino acids. V trimming: 3 bases; J trimming: 6 bases; junction bases outside the gene matches: 7. The CDR3 DNA is TGTGCCAGCAGCTTTTCGACAGGGGGCGAGCAGACCCAGTACTTC. Protein product: CASSFSTGGEQTQYF. Using reference TRBV7-2 and TRBJ2-5 for the parts outside the CDR3, the full variable domain is GAGVSQSPSNKVTEKGKDVELRCDPISGHTALYWYRQSLGQGLEFLIYFQGNSAPDKSGLPSDRFSAERTGGSVSTLTIQRTQQEDSAVYLCASSFSTGGEQTQYFGPGTRLLVL.

This chain links TRBV4-1 with TRBJ1-1; a weak D match, TRBD1 (5 bases). The germline V gene encodes CDR1 MGHRA and CDR2 YSYEKL. The V gene lost 2 bases and the J gene lost 0 bases, with 10 bases spanning the gap. The CDR3 is 15 residues long. CDR3 bases: TGCGCCAGCAGCCAATTTGTGACAGTGAACACTGAAGCTTTCTTT. It yields the protein CASSQFVTVNTEAFF.

The chain has TRBV5-1 and TRBJ2-2; TRBD1 matches 7 bases. Germline assignment: CDR1 SGHRS and CDR2 YFSETQ. This CDR3 contains 16 residues. The junction had 9 bases not matched to a gene; V was cut back by 2 bases and J by 5 bases. CDR3 sequence: CASSLTTGRTTGELFF. CDR3 sequence (DNA): TGCGCCAGCAGCTTAACGACAGGGCGTACGACCGGGGAGCTGTTTTTT. The full variable domain, rest sourced from reference TRBV5-1 and TRBJ2-2, is KAGVTQTPRYLIKTRGQQVTLSCSPISGHRSVSWYQQTPGQGLQFLFEYFSETQRNKGNFPGRFSGRQFSNSRSEMNVSTLELGDSALYLCASSLTTGRTTGELFFGEGSRLTVL.

The chain has TRBV9 and TRBJ2-7, with TRBD2 identical over 9 bases. V gave up 4 bases and J gave up 2 bases; unmatched junction bases: 7. The CDR3 is 15 residues long. CDR1 and CDR2 from the germline V gene are SGDLS and YYNGEE. CDR3 in DNA: TGTGCCAGCAGCCCTATAGCGGGAGACACCTACGAGCAGTACTTC. As protein: CASSPIAGDTYEQYF. The full variable domain, its missing parts supplied by reference TRBV9 and TRBJ2-7, is DSGVTQTPKHLITATGQRVTLRCSPRSGDLSVYWYQQSLDQGLQFLIQYYNGEERAKGNILERFSAQQFPDLHSELNLSSLELGDSALYFCASSPIAGDTYEQYFGPGTRLTVT.

The rearrangement uses TRBV6-5 and TRBJ1-1; possible D gene TRBD1, 6 bases. Trimming shortened V by 7 bases and J by 4 bases, and 16 bases separated the two germline ends. Per the germline V gene, CDR1 is MNHEY and CDR2 is SVGAGI. The CDR3 runs to 14 residues. CDR3 coding DNA: TGTGCCAGCACCCACGGGGGGGCGGGCACTGAAGCTTTCTTT. Amino acid sequence: CASTHGGAGTEAFF.

V and J are TRBV4-3 and TRBJ2-5; TRBD2 agrees at 7 bases. J gave up 0 bases and V 1 base, and 2 bases lay outside the gene matches. Germline V gives CDR1 LGHNA, CDR2 YSLEER. This CDR3 is 15 amino acids long. CDR3: CASSQGGGYQETQYF. CDR3 bases: TGCGCCAGCAGCCAAGGGGGGGGATACCAAGAGACCCAGTACTTC.

V is TRBV4-2 and J is TRBJ1-2; possible D gene TRBD1, 5 bases. The CDR3 is made up of 15 amino acids. V was clipped by 5 bases and J by 5 bases, with 18 bases between them. The germline V gene has CDR1 LGHNA and CDR2 YNFKEQ. CDR3 protein: CASSFSGGERYGYTF. CDR3 sequence (DNA): TGTGCCAGCAGCTTCTCCGGGGGGGAGAGATATGGCTACACCTTC.

The rearrangement links TRBV18 to TRBJ2-3; D is undetermined. The V gene's germline CDR1 is KGHSH and CDR2 LQKENI. The CDR3 contains 13 residues. V was clipped by 3 bases and J by 5 bases, with 9 bases between them. As DNA, the CDR3 is TGTGCCAGCTCACCGGTTATAGGAGATACGCAGTATTTT. Its translation: CASSPVIGDTQYF.

V is TRBV29-1 and J is TRBJ1-1; D remains unclear. CDR3 length: 11 residues. The V end lost 7 bases, the J end lost 3 bases, and 9 bases lay between the germline ends. CDR1 SQVTM and CDR2 ANQGSEA come from the germline V gene. The CDR3 sequence: CSGRTHTEAFF. For the CDR3, the DNA is TGCAGCGGACGGACTCACACTGAAGCTTTCTTT.

The rearrangement joins TRBV5-1 to TRBJ2-4; D tentatively fits TRBD1 or TRBD2 (5 bases each). Between the trimmed V and J ends, which lost 4 bases and 7 bases, there was a span of 12 bases. Germline V gene lookup returns CDR1 SGHRS and CDR2 YFSETQ. The CDR3 covers 13 residues. CDR3 coding DNA: TGCGCCAGCAGCGTCGAGGGGCCCAACATTCAGTACTTC. Translated: CASSVEGPNIQYF.

This clone appeared a single time. The CDR3 DNA is TGTGCCAGCAGCTTAGACAGGACTAGCGGGACGCGCACAGATACGCAGTATTTT. Its translation is CASSLDRTSGTRTDTQYF. The gene calls are TRBV7-3 and TRBJ2-3; 12 nucleotides match TRBD2. Germline CDR1 reads SGHTA; CDR2 reads FQGTGA. CDR3 size: 18 residues. J was trimmed by 1 base and V by 2 bases; bases with no gene match: 7.

This sequence joins TRBV7-9 and TRBJ1-1, with a weak D call TRBD1 (5 bases). Between the trimmed V and J ends, which lost 5 bases and 6 bases, there was a span of 19 bases. Germline V CDR1 and CDR2: SEHNR, FQNEAQ (reference sequence). The CDR3 is 15 residues long. CDR3 nucleotide sequence: TGTGCCAGCAGCCCGGGCCAGGGAATTGTCGCTGAAGCTTTCTTT. The encoded protein is CASSPGQGIVAEAFF.

The chain uses TRBV7-8 and TRBJ2-7; 10 bases map to TRBD2. This CDR3 has 17 amino acids. Germline trimming cut 1 base from V and 2 bases from J; bases unmatched to any gene: 8. CDR1 and CDR2 from the germline V gene are SGHVS and FQNEAQ. CDR3 region: CASSLVGLAGAAYEQYF. In nucleotides, the CDR3 is TGTGCCAGCAGCTTAGTCGGGCTAGCGGGAGCCGCCTACGAGCAGTACTTC.

This sequence joins TRBV18 and TRBJ2-7, with 8 bases that match TRBD1. From germline, CDR1 is KGHSH and CDR2 LQKENI. The CDR3 sequence is 13 residues long. The junction had 7 bases not matched to a gene; V was cut back by 9 bases and J by 3 bases. The CDR3 protein is CASSTGQGYEQYF. CDR3 bases: TGTGCCAGTTCTACCGGACAGGGCTACGAGCAGTACTTC.

This chain uses TRBV28 with TRBJ1-2, with D maybe TRBD1 (6 bases). This CDR3 is 12 amino acids long. Germline V gives CDR1 MDHEN, CDR2 SYDVKM. Trimming stripped 5 bases from V and 7 bases from J, with 11 bases between. The chain's CDR3 is CASSQSQGGYTF. The CDR3 coding sequence is TGTGCCAGCAGTCAATCACAGGGTGGCTACACCTTC.

This chain links TRBV27 with TRBJ2-1, with 10 bases aligning to TRBD2. The CDR3 length is 13 residues. Looked up from germline, CDR1 is MNHEY and CDR2 is SMNVEV (reference sequence). CDR3 nucleotide sequence: TGTGCAAGTCGACTAGCGGGCAACAATGAGCAGTTCTTC. Amino acids: CASRLAGNNEQFF.